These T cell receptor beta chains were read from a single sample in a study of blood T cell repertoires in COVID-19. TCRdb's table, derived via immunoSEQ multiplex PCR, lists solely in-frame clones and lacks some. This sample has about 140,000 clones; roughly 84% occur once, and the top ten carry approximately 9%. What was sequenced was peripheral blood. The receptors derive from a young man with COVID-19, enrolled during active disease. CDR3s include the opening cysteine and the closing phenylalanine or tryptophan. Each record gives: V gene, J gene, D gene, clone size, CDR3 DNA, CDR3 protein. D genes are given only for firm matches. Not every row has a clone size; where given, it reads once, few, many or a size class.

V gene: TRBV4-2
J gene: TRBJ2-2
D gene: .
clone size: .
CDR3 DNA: TGTGCCAGCAGCCAAGATCTCCAGAACGCCGGGGAGCTGTTTTTT
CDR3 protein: CASSQDLQNAGELFF

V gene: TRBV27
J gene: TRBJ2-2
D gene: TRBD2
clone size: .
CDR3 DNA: TGTGCCAGCAGTTTACTAGCGGGGTCGAACACCGGGGAGCTGTTTTTT
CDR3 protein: CASSLLAGSNTGELFF

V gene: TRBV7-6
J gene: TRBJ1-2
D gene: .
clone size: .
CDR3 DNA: TGTGCCAGCAGCTTAGCGGGACAAATAGACTATGGCTACACCTTC
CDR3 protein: CASSLAGQIDYGYTF

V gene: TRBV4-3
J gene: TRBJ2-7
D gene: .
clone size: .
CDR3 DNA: TGCGCCAGCAGCCAAGATTGGACGGGGAAAAACTACTACGAGCAGTACTTC
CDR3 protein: CASSQDWTGKNYYEQYF

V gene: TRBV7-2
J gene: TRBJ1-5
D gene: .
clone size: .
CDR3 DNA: TGTGCCAGCAGCTTAGGATACTCTCAGCCCCAGCATTTT
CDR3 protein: CASSLGYSQPQHF

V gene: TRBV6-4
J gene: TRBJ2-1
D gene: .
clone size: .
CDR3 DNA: TGTGCCAGCAGCTTGACGGGTAACAATGAGCAGTTCTTC
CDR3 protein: CASSLTGNNEQFF

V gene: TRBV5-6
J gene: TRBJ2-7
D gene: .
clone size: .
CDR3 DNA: TGTGCCAGCAGCTCTTGGACTTACGAGCAGTACTTC
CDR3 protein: CASSSWTYEQYF

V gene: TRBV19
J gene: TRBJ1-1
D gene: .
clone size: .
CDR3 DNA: TGTGCCAGTAAGCGACGGGAGCTAAACACTGAAGCTTTCTTT
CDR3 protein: CASKRRELNTEAFF

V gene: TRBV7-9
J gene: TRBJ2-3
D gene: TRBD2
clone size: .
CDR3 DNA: TGTGCCAGCAGCCCGGGGGGAAATACGCAGTATTTT
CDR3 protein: CASSPGGNTQYF

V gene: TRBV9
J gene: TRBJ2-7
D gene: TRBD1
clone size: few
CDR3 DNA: TGTGCCAGCAGCGGGCGAGGGGGCGAGTCCTACGAGCAGTACTTC
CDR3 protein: CASSGRGGESYEQYF

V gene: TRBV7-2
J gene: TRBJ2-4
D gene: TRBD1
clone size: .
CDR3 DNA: TGTGCCAGCAGCCAGCGGACAGGAGCGGAAAACATTCAGTACTTC
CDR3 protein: CASSQRTGAENIQYF

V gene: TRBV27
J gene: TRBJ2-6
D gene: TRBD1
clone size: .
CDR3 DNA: TGTGCCAGCAGTCCGGGACAGGGGTTACCCGGGGCCAACGTCCTGACTTTC
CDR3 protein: CASSPGQGLPGANVLTF

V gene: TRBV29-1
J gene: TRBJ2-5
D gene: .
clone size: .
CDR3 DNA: TGCAGCGGGACGCCCTCGGGACTGGAGACCCAGTACTTC
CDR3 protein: CSGTPSGLETQYF